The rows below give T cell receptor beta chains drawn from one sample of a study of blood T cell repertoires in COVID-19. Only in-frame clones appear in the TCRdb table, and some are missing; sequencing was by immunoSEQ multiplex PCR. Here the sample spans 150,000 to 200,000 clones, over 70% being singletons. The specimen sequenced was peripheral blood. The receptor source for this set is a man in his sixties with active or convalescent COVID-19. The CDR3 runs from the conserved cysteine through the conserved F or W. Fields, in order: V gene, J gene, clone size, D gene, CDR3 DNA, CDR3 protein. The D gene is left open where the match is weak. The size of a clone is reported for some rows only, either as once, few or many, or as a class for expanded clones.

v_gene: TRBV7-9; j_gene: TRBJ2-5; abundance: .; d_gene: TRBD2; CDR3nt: TGTGCCAGCAGCCTTAGCGGGAGGGTAGAGACCCAGTACTTC; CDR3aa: CASSLSGRVETQYF
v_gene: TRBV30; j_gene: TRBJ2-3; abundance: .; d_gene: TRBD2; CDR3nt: TGTGCCTGGAGTGTAGGCGCGGGAGGTCACACAGATACGCAGTATTTT; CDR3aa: CAWSVGAGGHTDTQYF
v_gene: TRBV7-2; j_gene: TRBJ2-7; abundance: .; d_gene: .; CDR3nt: TGTGCCAGCAGGTCGGGTTTGGGCAGGGGCTACGAGCAGTACTTC; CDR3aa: CASRSGLGRGYEQYF
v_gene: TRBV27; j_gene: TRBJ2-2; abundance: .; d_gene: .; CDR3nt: TGTGCCAGCAGTTTAATCGGGTACGGCGGGGAGCTGTTTTTT; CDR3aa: CASSLIGYGGELFF
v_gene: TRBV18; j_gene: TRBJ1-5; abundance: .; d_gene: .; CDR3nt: TGTGCCAGCTCACCATTGGGGGGGGCAGAGGCCCAGCATTTT; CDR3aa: CASSPLGGAEAQHF
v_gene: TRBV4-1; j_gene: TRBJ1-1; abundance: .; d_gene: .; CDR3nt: TGCGCCAGCAGCCACGCCGAACAGTCTCTCACTGAAGCTTTCTTT; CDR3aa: CASSHAEQSLTEAFF
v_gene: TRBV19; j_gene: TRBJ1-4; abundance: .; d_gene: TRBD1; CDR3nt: TGTGCCAGTAGCCGAGGGGTGACAGGGGAGGATGAAAAACTGTTTTTT; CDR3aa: CASSRGVTGEDEKLFF
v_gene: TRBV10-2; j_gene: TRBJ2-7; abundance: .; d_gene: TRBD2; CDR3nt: TGCGCCAGCAGTGAGCCTAGCGGGAGGGGTAGCTCCTACGAGCAGTACTTC; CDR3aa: CASSEPSGRGSSYEQYF
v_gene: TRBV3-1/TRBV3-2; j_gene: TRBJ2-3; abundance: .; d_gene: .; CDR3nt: TGTGCCAGCAGCCATTCGGATACGCAGTATTTT; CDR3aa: CASSHSDTQYF
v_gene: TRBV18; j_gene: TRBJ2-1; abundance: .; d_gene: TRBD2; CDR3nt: TGTGCCAGCTCACCACGTAGGCGGGAGGGGGGAATCGATGAGCAGTTCTTC; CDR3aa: CASSPRRREGGIDEQFF
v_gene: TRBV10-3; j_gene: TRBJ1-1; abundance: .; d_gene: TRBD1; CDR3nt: TGTGCCATCAGTGAGTCGGACAGGGAGGCTTTCTTT; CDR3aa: CAISESDREAFF
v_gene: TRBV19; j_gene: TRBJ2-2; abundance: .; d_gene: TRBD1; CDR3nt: TGTGCCAGTAGGGCTCTGGACAGGCTTCTCGGGGAGCTGTTTTTT; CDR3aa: CASRALDRLLGELFF
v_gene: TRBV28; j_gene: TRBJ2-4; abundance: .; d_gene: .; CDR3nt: TGTGCCAGCAGTTTAGCGGGGGCGAGAAACATTCAGTACTTC; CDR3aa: CASSLAGARNIQYF
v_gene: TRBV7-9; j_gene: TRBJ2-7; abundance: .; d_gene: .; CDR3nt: TGTGCCAGCAGCTTAGCGCCTGAGTCCTCCTACGAGCAGTACTTC; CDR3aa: CASSLAPESSYEQYF
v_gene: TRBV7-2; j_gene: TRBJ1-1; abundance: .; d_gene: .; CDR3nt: TGTGCCAGCAGCCTACAGGGGAACACTGAAGCTTTCTTT; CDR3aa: CASSLQGNTEAFF
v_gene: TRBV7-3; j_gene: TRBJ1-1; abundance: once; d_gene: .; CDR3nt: TGTGCCAGCAGCCCACCCCGGGGGGGCACTGAAGCTTTCTTT; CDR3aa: CASSPPRGGTEAFF
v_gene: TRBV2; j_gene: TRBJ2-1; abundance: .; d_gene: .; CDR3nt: TGTGCCAGCAGGCGGGACTCTCGGGGTGAGCAGTTCTTC; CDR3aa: CASRRDSRGEQFF
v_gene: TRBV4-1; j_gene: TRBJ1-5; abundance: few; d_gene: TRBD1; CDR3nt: TGCGCCAGCAGCCATCCCGGGACAGGGTATCAGCCCCAGCATTTT; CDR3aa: CASSHPGTGYQPQHF
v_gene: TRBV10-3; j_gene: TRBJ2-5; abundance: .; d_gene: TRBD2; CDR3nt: TGTGCCATCAGTGGAGGTGCGGGAGTGGGCGAGACCCAGTACTTC; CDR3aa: CAISGGAGVGETQYF
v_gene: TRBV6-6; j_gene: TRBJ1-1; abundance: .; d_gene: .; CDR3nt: TGTGCCAGCAGTTACTCGTTTCAAAACACTGAAGCTTTCTTT; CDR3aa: CASSYSFQNTEAFF
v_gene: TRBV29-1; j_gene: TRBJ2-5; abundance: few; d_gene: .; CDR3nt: TGCAGCTTGATACAGGGAAACCAAGAGACCCAGTACTTC; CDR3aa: CSLIQGNQETQYF
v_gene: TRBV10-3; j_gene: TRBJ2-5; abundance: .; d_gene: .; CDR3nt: TGTGCCATCAGTGAAGGGGTGGAAGACATGGAGACCCAGTACTTC; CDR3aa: CAISEGVEDMETQYF
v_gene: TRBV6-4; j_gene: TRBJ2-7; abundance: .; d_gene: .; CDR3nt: TGTGCGGACTTCAGACGCCTTTTCTACGAGCAGTACTTC; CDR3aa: CADFRRLFYEQYF
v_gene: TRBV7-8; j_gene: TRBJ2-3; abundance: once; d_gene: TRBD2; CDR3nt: TGTGCCAGCATCGGACTAGCGGGCAGCACAGATACGCAGTATTTT; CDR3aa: CASIGLAGSTDTQYF
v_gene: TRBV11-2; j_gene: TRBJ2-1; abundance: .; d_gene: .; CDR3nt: TGTGCCAGCAGCGGGCTGGGTTCCTACTACAATGAGCAGTTCTTC; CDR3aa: CASSGLGSYYNEQFF
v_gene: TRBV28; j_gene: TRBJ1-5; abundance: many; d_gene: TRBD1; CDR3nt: TGTGCCAGCAGCTCGGACAGGGCATTGGATCAGCCCCAGCATTTT; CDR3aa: CASSSDRALDQPQHF
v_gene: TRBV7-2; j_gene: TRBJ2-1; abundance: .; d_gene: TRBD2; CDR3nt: TGTGCCAGCAGCTTAGAACGACTAGCAGCCAATGAGCAGTTCTTC; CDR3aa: CASSLERLAANEQFF
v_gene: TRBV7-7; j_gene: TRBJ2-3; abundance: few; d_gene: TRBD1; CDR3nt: TGTGCCAGCAGCCCTCGACAGGGTGCAGATACGCAGTATTTT; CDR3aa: CASSPRQGADTQYF
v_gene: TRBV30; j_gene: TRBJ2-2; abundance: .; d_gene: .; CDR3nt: TGTGCCTGGAGTGGACGGGAGGGGGAGCTGTTTTTT; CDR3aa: CAWSGREGELFF
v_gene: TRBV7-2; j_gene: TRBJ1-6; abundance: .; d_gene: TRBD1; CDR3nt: TGTGCCAGCAGCCCGGACAGGTCAAATTCACCCCTCCACTTT; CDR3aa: CASSPDRSNSPLHF
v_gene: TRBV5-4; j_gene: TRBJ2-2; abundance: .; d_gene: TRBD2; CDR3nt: TGTGCCAGCAGCTTGCCCAGCGGGAGTCCCGGGGAGCTGTTTTTT; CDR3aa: CASSLPSGSPGELFF
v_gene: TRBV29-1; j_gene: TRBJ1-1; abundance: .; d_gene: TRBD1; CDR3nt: TGCAGCGTTGACGACGGACAGGGCGCTTTCTTT; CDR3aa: CSVDDGQGAFF